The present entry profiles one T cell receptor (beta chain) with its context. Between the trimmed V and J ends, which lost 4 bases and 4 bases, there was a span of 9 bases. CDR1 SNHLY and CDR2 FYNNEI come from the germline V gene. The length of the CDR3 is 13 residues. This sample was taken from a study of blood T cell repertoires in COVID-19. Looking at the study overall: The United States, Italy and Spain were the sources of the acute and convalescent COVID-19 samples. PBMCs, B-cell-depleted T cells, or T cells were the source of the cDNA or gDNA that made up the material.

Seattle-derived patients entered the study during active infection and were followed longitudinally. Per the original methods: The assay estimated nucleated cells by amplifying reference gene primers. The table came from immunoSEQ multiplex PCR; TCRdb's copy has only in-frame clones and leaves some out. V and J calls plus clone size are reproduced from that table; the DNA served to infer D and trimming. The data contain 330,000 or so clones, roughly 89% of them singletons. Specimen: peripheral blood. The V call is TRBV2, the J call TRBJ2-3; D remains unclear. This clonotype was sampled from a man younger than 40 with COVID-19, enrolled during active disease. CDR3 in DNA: TGTGCCAGCAGTGGCTTGGCCGCAGATACGCAGTATTTT. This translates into CASSGLAADTQYF.